This T cell receptor (beta chain) was identified in a study of CD8 T cells in ankylosing spondylitis. Germline V gene sequence: CDR1 MNHEY, CDR2 SVGEGT. The ends lost 1 base at V and 4 bases at J; junction bases unmatched: 2. CDR3 length equals 14 residues. 5'-RACE, quantitative and with molecular barcodes, yielded the TCR beta libraries. One entry per CDR3 protein, called by TCRdb with MiXCR from the 5' RACE reads. This sample yields about 250,000 distinct CDR3 sequences, of which more than 25% are seen a single time; roughly 4.2% belongs to the top ten. The rearrangement joins TRBV6-2 or TRBV6-3 to TRBJ2-7, with TRBD1 matching over 9 bases. What was sequenced was blood, either unsorted or a sorted T cell fraction (not recorded which). The source of this sequence is a male donor with ankylosing spondylitis or in good health (not recorded which). The CDR3 DNA follows: TGTGCCAGCAGTTACTACAGGGGGCCTTACGAGCAGTACTTC. Translating gives CASSYYRGPYEQYF.